These T cell receptor beta chains were read from a single sample in a study of T cells in Graves' hyperthyroidism and ophthalmopathy. TCRdb called the multiplex PCR reads again in MiXCR, with one record for every CDR3 protein. Counted here are 300,000 to 450,000 distinct CDR3 sequences, about a sixth occurring once; the ten biggest clones make up about a quarter. Sample: blood. The origin of the receptors is a woman under 30 with Graves' hyperthyroidism that later progressed to Graves' ophthalmopathy. Both conserved end residues are part of each CDR3. A D gene is named only where the DNA matches it firmly. Some rows have no size entry. The others give once, few or many, or a class for an expanded clone.

j_gene: TRBJ1-2; d_gene: TRBD1; abundance: many; v_gene: TRBV7-9; CDR3aa: CASSIGTVYGYTF; CDR3nt: TGTGCCAGCAGCATAGGGACAGTCTATGGCTACACCTTC
j_gene: TRBJ2-3; d_gene: -; abundance: few; v_gene: TRBV9; CDR3aa: CVSSVARGSTDTQYF; CDR3nt: TGTGTCAGCAGCGTAGCCCGGGGGAGCACAGATACGCAGTATTTT
j_gene: TRBJ1-1; d_gene: -; abundance: -; v_gene: TRBV28; CDR3aa: CASSLGPIEAFF; CDR3nt: TGTGCCAGCAGTTTAGGACCGATTGAAGCTTTCTTT
j_gene: TRBJ2-1; d_gene: TRBD2; abundance: -; v_gene: TRBV2; CDR3aa: CASNHKTSAPSYNEQFF; CDR3nt: TGTGCCAGCAATCACAAGACTAGCGCACCCTCCTACAATGAGCAGTTCTTC
j_gene: TRBJ2-3; d_gene: -; abundance: many; v_gene: TRBV12-3/TRBV12-4; CDR3aa: CASSLRDPDTQYF; CDR3nt: TGTGCCAGCAGTTTAAGGGACCCAGATACGCAGTATTTT
j_gene: TRBJ2-5; d_gene: -; abundance: many; v_gene: TRBV5-6; CDR3aa: CASSEALQGSPQETQYF; CDR3nt: TGTGCCAGCAGCGAGGCTCTACAGGGATCCCCTCAAGAGACCCAGTACTTC
j_gene: TRBJ2-3; d_gene: -; abundance: few; v_gene: TRBV19; CDR3aa: CASSQWAGTDTQYF; CDR3nt: TGTGCCAGTAGTCAATGGGCTGGCACAGATACGCAGTATTTT
j_gene: TRBJ1-1; d_gene: -; abundance: many; v_gene: TRBV7-9; CDR3aa: CASSFEGPEAFF; CDR3nt: TGTGCCAGCAGCTTTGAGGGGCCTGAAGCTTTCTTT
j_gene: TRBJ2-1; d_gene: -; abundance: many; v_gene: TRBV3-1; CDR3aa: CASSQWGQKAYNEQFF; CDR3nt: TGTGCCAGCAGCCAATGGGGGCAGAAAGCCTACAATGAGCAGTTCTTC
j_gene: TRBJ2-1; d_gene: -; abundance: few; v_gene: TRBV4-1; CDR3aa: CASSQGMYEQFF; CDR3nt: TGCGCCAGCAGCCAAGGAATGTATGAGCAGTTCTTC
j_gene: TRBJ1-6; d_gene: TRBD1; abundance: -; v_gene: TRBV2; CDR3aa: CAGRETGKGANSPLHF; CDR3nt: TGTGCCGGTAGGGAGACAGGGAAAGGGGCGAATTCACCCCTCCACTTT
j_gene: TRBJ2-5; d_gene: TRBD2; abundance: few; v_gene: TRBV2; CDR3aa: CASIQGREAQYF; CDR3nt: TGTGCCAGCATTCAGGGGCGGGAGGCCCAGTACTTC
j_gene: TRBJ1-1; d_gene: TRBD1; abundance: many; v_gene: TRBV12-3/TRBV12-4; CDR3aa: CASTGTGVEAFF; CDR3nt: TGTGCCAGCACCGGGACAGGGGTTGAAGCTTTCTTT
j_gene: TRBJ2-5; d_gene: TRBD2; abundance: many; v_gene: TRBV18; CDR3aa: CASSPPTSVATQYF; CDR3nt: TGTGCCAGCTCACCACCGACTAGCGTAGCGACCCAGTACTTC
j_gene: TRBJ1-1; d_gene: -; abundance: many; v_gene: TRBV5-1; CDR3aa: CASSTRGRRNTEAFF; CDR3nt: TGCGCCAGCAGCACCCGAGGTAGGAGGAACACTGAAGCTTTCTTT
j_gene: TRBJ2-1; d_gene: -; abundance: -; v_gene: TRBV9; CDR3aa: CASSVYSETEQFF; CDR3nt: TGTGCCAGCAGCGTATACTCCGAAACTGAGCAGTTCTTC
j_gene: TRBJ1-1; d_gene: -; abundance: -; v_gene: TRBV28; CDR3aa: CASSLVGSKNTEAFF; CDR3nt: TGTGCCAGCAGTTTGGTGGGGTCCAAGAACACTGAAGCTTTCTTT
j_gene: TRBJ2-5; d_gene: TRBD1; abundance: -; v_gene: TRBV5-1; CDR3aa: CASSLGDRVQETQYF; CDR3nt: TGCGCCAGCAGCTTGGGGGACAGGGTCCAAGAGACCCAGTACTTC
j_gene: TRBJ2-2; d_gene: TRBD2; abundance: few; v_gene: TRBV7-8; CDR3aa: CASSLILAGGRTGELFF; CDR3nt: TGTGCCAGCAGCTTAATTCTAGCGGGAGGAAGGACCGGGGAGCTGTTTTTT
j_gene: TRBJ1-2; d_gene: -; abundance: few; v_gene: TRBV18; CDR3aa: CASSPSPEPTGEGYGYTF; CDR3nt: TGTGCCAGCTCACCAAGCCCCGAACCCACAGGCGAAGGATATGGCTACACCTTC
j_gene: TRBJ2-7; d_gene: -; abundance: -; v_gene: TRBV20-1; CDR3aa: CSARDLVAGYEQYF; CDR3nt: TGCAGTGCTAGAGATCTGGTAGCAGGCTACGAGCAGTACTTC
j_gene: TRBJ2-1; d_gene: TRBD2; abundance: -; v_gene: TRBV11-3; CDR3aa: CASSLERSSGARGNEQFF; CDR3nt: TGTGCCAGCAGCTTAGAGCGGTCTAGCGGGGCCCGTGGGAATGAGCAGTTCTTC
j_gene: TRBJ2-7; d_gene: -; abundance: -; v_gene: TRBV7-9; CDR3aa: CASSSPTRDYEQYF; CDR3nt: TGTGCCAGCAGCTCTCCAACTCGGGACTACGAGCAGTACTTC
j_gene: TRBJ2-1; d_gene: -; abundance: -; v_gene: TRBV3-1; CDR3aa: CASSVNSGSYNEQFF; CDR3nt: TGTGCCAGCAGCGTTAACAGCGGCTCCTACAATGAGCAGTTCTTC
j_gene: TRBJ2-7; d_gene: -; abundance: -; v_gene: TRBV7-9; CDR3aa: CASSLVGRTYEQYF; CDR3nt: TGTGCCAGCAGCTTAGTAGGCAGAACCTACGAGCAGTACTTC
j_gene: TRBJ2-1; d_gene: -; abundance: -; v_gene: TRBV6-2/TRBV6-3; CDR3aa: CASSYQGRRSTREFF; CDR3nt: TGTGCCAGCAGTTACCAGGGACGGAGGAGTACGAGGGAGTTCTTC
j_gene: TRBJ2-3; d_gene: TRBD1; abundance: many; v_gene: TRBV20-1; CDR3aa: CSARKTGASTDTQYF; CDR3nt: TGCAGTGCTAGAAAAACAGGGGCTAGCACAGATACGCAGTATTTT
j_gene: TRBJ2-1; d_gene: TRBD2; abundance: many; v_gene: TRBV7-2; CDR3aa: CASSLTSGTYNEQFF; CDR3nt: TGTGCCAGCAGCCTGACTAGCGGTACCTACAATGAGCAGTTCTTC
j_gene: TRBJ2-2; d_gene: TRBD2; abundance: -; v_gene: TRBV7-9; CDR3aa: CASSLGYIGLAERSNTGELFF; CDR3nt: TGTGCCAGCAGCTTAGGATATATAGGACTAGCGGAGCGAAGTAACACCGGGGAGCTGTTTTTT
j_gene: TRBJ1-4; d_gene: TRBD1; abundance: -; v_gene: TRBV7-9; CDR3aa: CASSSDRNNEKLFF; CDR3nt: TGTGCCAGCAGCTCGGACAGGAATAATGAAAAACTGTTTTTT
j_gene: TRBJ2-1; d_gene: -; abundance: -; v_gene: TRBV20-1; CDR3aa: CSARETPPAWTKVNEQFF; CDR3nt: TGCAGTGCTAGGGAGACCCCTCCGGCATGGACGAAGGTCAATGAGCAGTTCTTC
j_gene: TRBJ2-5; d_gene: TRBD2; abundance: many; v_gene: TRBV28; CDR3aa: CASSLASGGAKTQYF; CDR3nt: TGTGCCAGCAGTTTAGCCTCGGGGGGGGCGAAGACCCAGTACTTC
j_gene: TRBJ2-2; d_gene: TRBD1; abundance: -; v_gene: TRBV28; CDR3aa: CASSRKWTGFTGELFF; CDR3nt: TGTGCCAGCAGCCGCAAATGGACAGGGTTCACCGGGGAGCTGTTTTTT
j_gene: TRBJ2-7; d_gene: -; abundance: -; v_gene: TRBV28; CDR3aa: CASSLMAYEQYF; CDR3nt: TGTGCCAGCAGTTTAATGGCTTACGAGCAGTACTTC
j_gene: TRBJ2-2; d_gene: -; abundance: few; v_gene: TRBV9; CDR3aa: CASKQDTGELFF; CDR3nt: TGTGCCAGCAAACAGGACACCGGGGAGCTGTTTTTT
j_gene: TRBJ2-3; d_gene: -; abundance: -; v_gene: TRBV11-3; CDR3aa: CASAPYTTDTQYF; CDR3nt: TGTGCCAGCGCACCATATACCACAGATACGCAGTATTTT
j_gene: TRBJ2-3; d_gene: -; abundance: many; v_gene: TRBV7-9; CDR3aa: CASSLTLGQYSLLSTDTQYF; CDR3nt: TGTGCCAGCAGCTTGACCTTAGGCCAGTACTCCTTACTGAGCACAGATACGCAGTATTTT
j_gene: TRBJ1-2; d_gene: -; abundance: many; v_gene: TRBV15; CDR3aa: CATSRDKDDGYTF; CDR3nt: TGTGCCACCAGCAGAGATAAGGACGATGGCTACACCTTC
j_gene: TRBJ2-7; d_gene: -; abundance: many; v_gene: TRBV20-1; CDR3aa: CSAIKEGSSYEQYF; CDR3nt: TGCAGTGCTATTAAGGAGGGTTCGTCCTACGAGCAGTACTTC
j_gene: TRBJ1-5; d_gene: -; abundance: -; v_gene: TRBV27; CDR3aa: CASSVDKNQPQHF; CDR3nt: TGTGCCAGCAGTGTTGACAAAAATCAGCCCCAGCATTTT